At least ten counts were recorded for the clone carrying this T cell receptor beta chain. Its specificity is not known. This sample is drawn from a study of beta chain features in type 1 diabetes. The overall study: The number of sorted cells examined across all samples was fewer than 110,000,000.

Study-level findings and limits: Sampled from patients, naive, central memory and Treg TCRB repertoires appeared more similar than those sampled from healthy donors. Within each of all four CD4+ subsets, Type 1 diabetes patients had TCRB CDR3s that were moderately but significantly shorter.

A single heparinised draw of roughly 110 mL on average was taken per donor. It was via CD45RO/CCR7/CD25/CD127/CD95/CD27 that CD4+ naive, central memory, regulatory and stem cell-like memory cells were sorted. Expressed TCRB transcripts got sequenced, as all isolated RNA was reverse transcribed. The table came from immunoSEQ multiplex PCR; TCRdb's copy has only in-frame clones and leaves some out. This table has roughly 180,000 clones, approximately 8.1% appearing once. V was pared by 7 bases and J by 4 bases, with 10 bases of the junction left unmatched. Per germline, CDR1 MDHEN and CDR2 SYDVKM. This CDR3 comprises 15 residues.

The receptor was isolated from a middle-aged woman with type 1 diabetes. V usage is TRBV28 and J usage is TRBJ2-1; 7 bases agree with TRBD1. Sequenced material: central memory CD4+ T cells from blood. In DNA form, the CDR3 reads TGTGCCAGCACCCCCCCCGGGACAGTGTACAATGAGCAGTTCTTC. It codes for CASTPPGTVYNEQFF. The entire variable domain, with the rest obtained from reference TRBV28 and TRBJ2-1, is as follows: DVKVTQSSRYLVKRTGEKVFLECVQDMDHENMFWYRQDPGLGLRLIYFSYDVKMKEKGDIPEGYSVSREKKERFSLILESASTNQTSMYLCASTPPGTVYNEQFFGPGTRLTVL.